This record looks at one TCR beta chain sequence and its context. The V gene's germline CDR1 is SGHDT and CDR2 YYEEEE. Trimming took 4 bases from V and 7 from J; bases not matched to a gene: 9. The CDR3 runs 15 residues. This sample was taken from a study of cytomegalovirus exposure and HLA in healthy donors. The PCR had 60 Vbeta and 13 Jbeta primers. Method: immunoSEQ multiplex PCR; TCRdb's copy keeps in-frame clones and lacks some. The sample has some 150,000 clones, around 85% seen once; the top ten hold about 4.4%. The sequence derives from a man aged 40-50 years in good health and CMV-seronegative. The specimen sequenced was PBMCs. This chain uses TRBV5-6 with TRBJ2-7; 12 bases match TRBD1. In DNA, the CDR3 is TGTGCCAGCAGCGGCCGGGACAGGGGGCTTAAAGAGCAGTACTTC. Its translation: CASSGRDRGLKEQYF.